These 23 T cell receptor beta chains originate from one sample sequenced in a study of early T cells in non-severe SARS-CoV-2 infection (dated by TCRdb to the early 2020s). The method behind the library was 5' RACE. The sample was run on a NextSeq 500. TCRdb reprocessing: public reads trimmed at Q25 with fastp, clones called with MiXCR, in-frame beta chains kept. CDR3 protein sequences are deduplicated, and each keeps its most common genes and DNA. A total of some 60,000 distinct CDR3 sequences appear in this sample, roughly a tenth of them only once. The top ten hold 8.6% of the sample. Material: whole blood. The receptors here all came from an adult who was a healthcare worker with PCR-confirmed SARS-CoV-2 infection or an uninfected control (not recorded which).

This clonotype was counted ten times or more. The chain combines TRBV7-8 with TRBJ2-7, with 7 bases fitting TRBD1. V shed 4 bases, J shed 1 base, and the junction held 1 base outside the gene matches. The V gene's germline CDR1 is SGHVS and CDR2 FQNEAQ. This CDR3 has 13 amino acids. The CDR3 reads CASSWGQSYEQYF. CDR3 bases: TGTGCCAGCAGCTGGGGACAGTCCTACGAGCAGTACTTC.

The chain recombines TRBV7-9 with TRBJ2-1; D call uncertain. The germline V gene has CDR1 SEHNR and CDR2 FQNEAQ (reference sequence). CDR3 size: 12 residues. V was pared by 5 bases and J by 8 bases, with 10 bases between. The CDR3 sequence: CASSALPDEQFF. The CDR3, as DNA: TGTGCCAGCAGCGCACTACCCGATGAGCAGTTCTTC.

This clonotype was found a few times. This chain joins TRBV9 and TRBJ2-7, with D unresolved. Germline V lookup: CDR1 SGDLS, CDR2 YYNGEE. The length of the CDR3 is 12 residues. V was trimmed by 0 bases and J by 3 bases, leaving 4 bases between them. The CDR3 coding sequence is TGTGCCAGCAGCGTAGCGGGCTACGAGCAGTACTTC. Its protein product is CASSVAGYEQYF. The full variable domain, with the rest looked up from reference TRBV9 and TRBJ2-7, is DSGVTQTPKHLITATGQRVTLRCSPRSGDLSVYWYQQSLDQGLQFLIQYYNGEERAKGNILERFSAQQFPDLHSELNLSSLELGDSALYFCASSVAGYEQYFGPGTRLTVT.

In this sample, this clonotype turned up a few times. The chain uses TRBV12-3 or TRBV12-4 and TRBJ2-5, with D possibly matching TRBD2 (5 bases). The CDR3 loop spans 12 amino acids. Trimming took 8 bases from V and 5 from J, leaving 12 bases between them. The CDR3 DNA is TGTGCCAGCCTCCTTAGAGGGGAGACCCAGTACTTC. Protein: CASLLRGETQYF.

The table lists this clonotype with a few counts. The junction shows a germline mismatch at one end, possibly a read error. The chain employs TRBV5-6 and TRBJ1-2; D not resolved. Germline CDR1 reads SGHDT; CDR2 reads YYEEEE. The CDR3 extends over 14 amino acids. CDR3 sequence: CASSLGSAQYGYTF. CDR3 bases: TGTGCCAGCAGTTTGGGGTCTGCTCAATATGGCTACACCTTC.

At least ten counts were recorded for this clonotype. The chain uses TRBV20-1 and TRBJ1-5; 10 bases fit TRBD1. There are 15 residues in the CDR3. CDR1 is DFQATT, CDR2 SNEGSKA, per germline (reference sequence). V shed 7 bases, J shed 3 bases, and the junction held 9 bases outside the gene matches. The CDR3 DNA follows: TGCAGTGGGGAAAGGGGACAGGGGTTCAATCAGCCCCAGCATTTT. It specifies CSGERGQGFNQPQHF.

In its sample, this clonotype was seen many times. In nucleotides, the CDR3 is TGCAGTGCTAGCCCCCGGGACAGGGGGCATCAGCCCCAGCATTTT. Its protein is CSASPRDRGHQPQHF. The chain carries TRBV20-1 and TRBJ1-5, with TRBD1 matching over 12 bases. The CDR3 is 15 residues long. The V gene end was trimmed by 3 bases and the J gene end by 5 bases; junction bases not matched to a gene: 5. Germline CDR1 and CDR2: DFQATT and SNEGSKA (reference sequence).

This clonotype was found many times. The chain uses TRBV6-1 and TRBJ2-7; D not resolved. This CDR3 region has 13 residues. Germline CDR1 reads MNHNS; CDR2 reads SASEGT. With 2 bases removed from V and 7 bases from J, the gap between germline ends came to 12 bases. The CDR3 spells CASSEPGPREQYF. Written as DNA, the CDR3 is TGTGCCAGCAGTGAACCAGGTCCCAGGGAGCAGTACTTC.

This clonotype was found a few times. The chain carries TRBV5-1 and TRBJ1-3; TRBD1 aligns across 12 bases. This CDR3 is 15 amino acids long. Germline assignment: CDR1 SGHRS and CDR2 YFSETQ. Unmatched junction bases numbered 1, after V lost 1 base and J lost 5 bases. This CDR3 is CASSLRDRGRNTIYF. CDR3 nucleotides: TGCGCCAGCAGCTTGAGGGACAGGGGGCGAAACACCATATATTTT.

The rearrangement uses TRBV7-9 and TRBJ2-3; D is ambiguous. Germline V gives CDR1 SEHNR, CDR2 FQNEAQ (reference sequence). Trimming pared 5 bases from V and 3 bases from J, leaving 9 bases between. The CDR3 length is 13 residues. The CDR3 DNA reads as TGTGCCAGCAGCCCGTTGAGGACAGATACGCAGTATTTT. Translating it yields CASSPLRTDTQYF.

V is TRBV30 and J is TRBJ1-3; D call uncertain. Trimming stripped 0 bases from V and 0 bases from J, with 9 bases between. This CDR3 is built from 15 residues. Germline lookup yields CDR1 GTSNPN and CDR2 SVGIG (reference sequence). CDR3 bases: TGTGCCTGGAGTGTACCGGTTAACTCTGGAAACACCATATATTTT. This codes for CAWSVPVNSGNTIYF.

The rearrangement uses TRBV29-1 and TRBJ2-3; possibly TRBD2 for D (5 bases). This CDR3 contains 17 residues. V was shortened by 1 base and J by 0 bases, with 17 bases between the two germline ends. Germline V gene data show CDR1 as SQVTM and CDR2 as ANQGSEA. The CDR3 DNA sequence: TGCAGCGTTGAAGCCCCAAGAGGGCTAGGTAGCACAGATACGCAGTATTTT. It is translated as CSVEAPRGLGSTDTQYF.

The chain carries TRBV5-1 and TRBJ2-3; D remains ambiguous. Trimming stripped 4 bases from V and 5 bases from J, with 11 bases between. Germline V CDR1 and CDR2: SGHRS, YFSETQ. CDR3 length equals 13 residues. As DNA, the CDR3 is TGCGCCAGCAGCCCGAGGTCGGGAGATACGCAGTATTTT. The encoded protein is CASSPRSGDTQYF. The full variable domain, with the rest looked up from reference TRBV5-1 and TRBJ2-3, is KAGVTQTPRYLIKTRGQQVTLSCSPISGHRSVSWYQQTPGQGLQFLFEYFSETQRNKGNFPGRFSGRQFSNSRSEMNVSTLELGDSALYLCASSPRSGDTQYFGPGTRLTVL.

The sample holds a few counts of this clonotype. The chain recombines TRBV9 with TRBJ2-2; D is unresolved. Trimming shortened V by 1 base and J by 4 bases, and 8 bases separated the two germline ends. The CDR3 loop spans 14 amino acids. The germline V gene has CDR1 SGDLS and CDR2 YYNGEE. The DNA for the CDR3 is TGTGCCAGCAGCGTATCCAGTTCCACCGGGGAGCTGTTTTTT. Protein product: CASSVSSSTGELFF. The entire variable domain, with the rest obtained from reference TRBV9 and TRBJ2-2, is as follows: DSGVTQTPKHLITATGQRVTLRCSPRSGDLSVYWYQQSLDQGLQFLIQYYNGEERAKGNILERFSAQQFPDLHSELNLSSLELGDSALYFCASSVSSSTGELFFGEGSRLTVL.

This clonotype was counted between two and nine times. The V gene is TRBV7-8, the J gene TRBJ2-7; D gene unclear. Germline assignment: CDR1 SGHVS and CDR2 FQNEAQ. The CDR3 spans 13 residues. The ends were cut back, 7 bases at V and 5 bases at J, with 15 bases in the middle. In DNA, the CDR3 is TGTGCCAGCATCCGACGGTCCTTAGACGAGCAGTACTTC. Translating it yields CASIRRSLDEQYF.

This clonotype was seen at least ten times. V usage is TRBV28 and J usage is TRBJ2-4, with TRBD2 matching over 7 bases. This CDR3 has 16 amino acids. Losses at the gene ends were 5 bases for V and 5 bases for J; bases not matched to a gene: 12. Germline V gene data show CDR1 as MDHEN and CDR2 as SYDVKM. The CDR3 region is CASSKTSARQENIQYF. The DNA for the CDR3 is TGTGCCAGCAGTAAAACTAGCGCCCGACAAGAAAACATTCAGTACTTC.

The chain couples TRBV3-1 to TRBJ2-1; TRBD2 matches 8 bases. The CDR3 sequence is 15 residues long. CDR1 and CDR2 (germline): LGHDT, YNNKEL (reference sequence). V was pared by 5 bases and J by 3 bases, with 6 bases of the junction left unmatched. The CDR3 DNA reads as TGTGCCAGCAGCTACGGGAGGGCCGGCTACAATGAGCAGTTCTTC. Translating it yields CASSYGRAGYNEQFF.

This clonotype was seen at least ten times. The chain employs TRBV10-3 and TRBJ2-3; D perhaps matches TRBD2 (5 bases). In germline, CDR1 is ENHRY, CDR2 SYGVKD. V was pared by 8 bases and J by 4 bases, with 28 bases between. CDR3 length equals 18 residues. As DNA, the CDR3 is TGTGCCATCGCAACGACAATAGGGATCTGGGAGACCGCAGATACGCAGTATTTT. Amino acids: CAIATTIGIWETADTQYF.

This clonotype was counted ten times or more. This sequence joins TRBV20-1 and TRBJ2-7; 10 nucleotides match TRBD1. Germline CDR1 reads DFQATT; CDR2 reads SNEGSKA (reference sequence). Trimming at V came to 0 bases and at J to 5 bases, leaving 13 bases not matched to a gene. The CDR3 runs to 17 residues. CDR3 DNA sequence: TGCAGTGCTAGAGATTTCGACTATCGGGACAGGGGAGACGAGCAGTACTTC. As protein: CSARDFDYRDRGDEQYF.

The chain links TRBV11-2 to TRBJ2-4, with unresolved D. Germline CDR1 SGHAT, CDR2 FQNNGV. This CDR3 spans 16 amino acids. V was clipped by 1 base and J by 0 bases, with 10 bases between them. The CDR3 reads CASSLGHSAAKNIQYF. The CDR3 DNA is TGTGCCAGCAGCTTAGGCCACTCGGCAGCCAAAAACATTCAGTACTTC.

The CDR3 is CASREVGVSSGIHNEQFF. DNA for the CDR3: TGTGCCAGCAGAGAGGTTGGGGTATCTAGCGGGATCCACAATGAGCAGTTCTTC. The rearrangement joins TRBV21-1 to TRBJ2-1; the table's TRBD2 call for D was not verified on the DNA. TRBV21-1 represents a pseudogene. This CDR3 comprises 18 residues.

This clonotype was picked up many times. This chain joins TRBV6-5 and TRBJ1-2; no definite D call. Germline assignment: CDR1 MNHEY and CDR2 SVGAGI. This CDR3 has 17 residues. With 0 bases removed from V and 4 bases from J, the gap between germline ends came to 18 bases. The CDR3 here is CASSYSAAGLATYGYTF. The CDR3 nucleotides read TGTGCCAGCAGTTACTCGGCGGCGGGCCTCGCTACCTATGGCTACACCTTC.

Worth noting for this clonotype: A much larger clone lies one base from this, so it may be a read error. This chain links TRBV30 with TRBJ1-1, with D uncertain. The CDR3 totals 13 residues. V was shortened by 3 bases and J by 9 bases, with 17 bases between the two germline ends. The germline V gene encodes CDR1 GTSNPN and CDR2 SVGIG (reference sequence). This CDR3 is CAWSTTGLTKAFF. CDR3 coding DNA: TGTGCCTGGAGCACAACCGGCCTGACAAAAGCTTTCTTT. The full variable domain, its missing parts supplied by reference TRBV30 and TRBJ1-1, is SQTIHQWPATLVQPVGSPLSLECTVEGTSNPNLYWYRQAAGRGLQLLFYSVGIGQISSEVPQNLSASRPQDRQFILSSKKLLLSDSGFYLCAWSTTGLTKAFFGQGTRLTVV.